This note documents a single TCR beta chain sequence. Its antigen is not known. Amplification used 60 Vbeta primers and 13 Jbeta primers. This table comes from immunoSEQ multiplex PCR, and its TCRdb copy is limited to in-frame clones, with some not included. The table shows some 96,000 clones, with less than 85% occurring only once. The sample comes from a study of cytomegalovirus exposure and HLA in healthy donors. Study-wide findings and caveats: Later on, an analysis found that several of the most significant clusters appeared to be linked to common viral pathogens, which included parvovirus B19.

CDR3 length equals 12 residues. J gave up 10 bases and V 5 bases, and 4 bases lay outside the gene matches. Germline V gene data show CDR1 as MDHEN and CDR2 as SYDVKM. The clonotype comes from a woman aged 60-75 years in good health and CMV-seropositive. V usage is TRBV28 and J usage is TRBJ1-3; TRBD1 agrees at 8 bases. The sequencing input was PBMCs. As DNA, the CDR3 is TGTGCCAGCAGTAACTACAGGGGGACCATATATTTT. The encoded protein is CASSNYRGTIYF.